These 21 T cell receptor beta chains originate from one sample sequenced in a study of blood T cell repertoires in COVID-19. Profiling relied on immunoSEQ multiplex PCR, and the TCRdb table lists in-frame clones only, not all of them. The repertoire holds fewer than 250,000 clones, 80% to 90% seen once, with approximately 7.2% in the top ten. Sequencing was carried out using PBMCs or T cells enriched from blood (not recorded which). These TCRs come from a man younger than 40 in a cohort exposed to, infected with or recovered from COVID-19 (not recorded which).

This clone has a single count. CDR3 nucleotides: TGTGCCATCAGGCCACAGCAATCTAACTATGGCTACACCTTC. Encoded protein: CAIRPQQSNYGYTF. The rearrangement links TRBV10-3 to TRBJ1-2; no clear D. The length of the CDR3 is 14 residues. V lost 6 bases and J 0 bases, leaving 11 bases between the germline ends. Germline V gene sequence: CDR1 ENHRY, CDR2 SYGVKD.

The V and J genes are TRBV7-8 and TRBJ2-2; 11 bases fit TRBD1. CDR3 length: 17 amino acids. The junction had 10 bases not matched to a gene; V was cut back by 5 bases and J by 5 bases. Germline V lookup: CDR1 SGHVS, CDR2 FQNEAQ. The CDR3: CASSPRTGGVSTGELFF. As DNA, the CDR3 is TGTGCCAGCAGCCCCAGGACAGGGGGCGTCTCGACCGGGGAGCTGTTTTTT. Filled out from reference TRBV7-8 and TRBJ2-2, the complete variable domain reads GAGVSQSPRYKVAKRGQDVALRCDPISGHVSLFWYQQALGQGPEFLTYFQNEAQLDKSGLPSDRFFAERPEGSVSTLKIQRTQQEDSAVYLCASSPRTGGVSTGELFFGEGSRLTVL.

The chain links TRBV7-2 to TRBJ2-7, with D tentatively TRBD1 (8 bases). This CDR3 is 19 amino acids long. The V gene's germline CDR1 is SGHTA and CDR2 FQGNSA. The V end lost 1 base, the J end lost 2 bases, and 24 bases lay between the germline ends. The CDR3 DNA is TGTGCCAGCAGCTTAGTGAACGGGGAGGGGACAGGCCTAGCCTACGAGCAGTACTTC. Translating it yields CASSLVNGEGTGLAYEQYF.

The V gene is TRBV10-2, the J gene TRBJ2-7; 9 nucleotides match TRBD2. Germline values: CDR1 WSHSY, CDR2 SAAADI. Trimming cost V 4 bases and J 4 bases; bases outside gene matches: 14. This CDR3 region has 17 residues. CDR3 sequence reads: CASSGPVPGGRAYEQYF. The CDR3, as DNA: TGCGCCAGCAGTGGACCAGTCCCGGGCGGGAGGGCATACGAGCAGTACTTC.

The rearrangement links TRBV7-9 to TRBJ1-5, with unresolved D. Trimming cost V 8 bases and J 4 bases, with 9 bases left between them. CDR1 and CDR2 (germline): SEHNR, FQNEAQ (reference sequence). This CDR3 spans 12 amino acids. The chain's CDR3 is CASGQLNQPQHF. Written as DNA, the CDR3 is TGTGCCAGCGGGCAGCTAAATCAGCCCCAGCATTTT.

The CDR3 DNA reads TGTGCCAGCAGTGAGAGTTCCGCGGCAAGGCAGCCCCAGCATTTT. It codes for CASSESSAARQPQHF. The genes are TRBV25-1 and TRBJ1-5, with D unclear. Trimming left V 3 bases short and J 7 bases short, with 16 bases between. Germline CDR1 MGHDK, CDR2 SYGVNS. This CDR3 has 15 amino acids.

This rearrangement joins TRBV21-1 to TRBJ1-4; the D call of TRBD1 is as the table states it, not checked on the DNA. TRBV21-1 is a pseudogene segment. The CDR3 is made up of 18 amino acids. The DNA of the CDR3 is TGTGCCAGCAGCAAATCAGCGACAGGGGGCTCCACTAATGAAAAACTGTTTTTT. Protein product: CASSKSATGGSTNEKLFF.

The chain carries TRBV4-3 and TRBJ1-1, with D possibly being TRBD1 (5 bases). Between the trimmed V and J ends, which lost 1 base and 3 bases, there was a span of 12 bases. This CDR3 is 15 amino acids long. CDR1 is LGHNA, CDR2 YSLEER, per germline. The CDR3 region has the DNA TGCGCCAGCAGCCAAGTTTGGACATCGTACACTGAAGCTTTCTTT. Translation: CASSQVWTSYTEAFF.

This clone was counted once. The V gene is TRBV9, the J gene TRBJ1-2, with 7 nucleotides matching TRBD1. This CDR3 is 15 amino acids long. V lost 4 bases to trimming and J lost 7 bases; unmatched junction nucleotides: 13. Germline assignment: CDR1 SGDLS and CDR2 YYNGEE. The CDR3 nucleotides read TGTGCCAGCAGCCCTTTGGAGGGGGCGCGGTCTGGCTACACCTTC. Amino acids: CASSPLEGARSGYTF. The full variable domain, its missing parts supplied by reference TRBV9 and TRBJ1-2, is DSGVTQTPKHLITATGQRVTLRCSPRSGDLSVYWYQQSLDQGLQFLIQYYNGEERAKGNILERFSAQQFPDLHSELNLSSLELGDSALYFCASSPLEGARSGYTFGSGTRLTVV.

Remarks on this clone: The same CDR3 arises from other DNA sequences in this sample as well. The chain is built from TRBV19 and TRBJ1-5; D might be TRBD1 (5 bases). Trimming removed 5 bases at V and 2 bases at J, with 7 bases between. This CDR3 has 13 amino acids. Germline V gene sequence: CDR1 LNHDA, CDR2 SQIVND (reference sequence). The CDR3, as DNA: TGTGCCAGTAGTGCACAGGGCAATCAGCCCCAGCATTTT. As protein: CASSAQGNQPQHF. Full variable domain (outside the CDR3, taken from reference TRBV19 and TRBJ1-5): DGGITQSPKYLFRKEGQNVTLSCEQNLNHDAMYWYRQDPGQGLRLIYYSQIVNDFQKGDIAEGYSVSREKKESFPLTVTSAQKNPTAFYLCASSAQGNQPQHFGDGTRLSIL.

V and J are TRBV28 and TRBJ1-2; D is ambiguous. The ends were cut back, 6 bases at V and 4 bases at J, with 6 bases in the middle. CDR1 and CDR2 from the germline V gene are MDHEN and SYDVKM. The CDR3 runs 11 residues. The CDR3, as DNA: TGTGCCAGCAGGCGACTCTATGGCTACACCTTC. Protein sequence: CASRRLYGYTF.

The chain is built from TRBV28 and TRBJ2-2; D perhaps matches TRBD1 (5 bases). CDR1 MDHEN and CDR2 SYDVKM come from the germline V gene. The CDR3 runs 16 residues. V was shortened by 4 bases and J by 2 bases, with 14 bases between the two germline ends. The CDR3 DNA reads TGTGCCAGCAGTTCGGACACCCGCATCAACACCGGGGAGCTGTTTTTT. Translated: CASSSDTRINTGELFF.

This clone appeared a single time. The V call is TRBV3-1 (or the pseudogene TRBV3-2), the J call TRBJ1-2; TRBD1 aligns across 11 bases. Per the germline V gene, CDR1 is LGHDT and CDR2 is YNNKEL (reference sequence). The CDR3 extends over 17 amino acids. J was trimmed by 8 bases and V by 3 bases; bases with no gene match: 14. This chain's CDR3 is CASSQQGTPGQGEGYTF. The CDR3 nucleotides read TGTGCCAGCAGCCAGCAAGGCACACCGGGACAGGGGGAAGGCTACACCTTC.

CDR3: CASSLGPGETQYF. CDR3 DNA: TGTGCCAGCAGTCTGGGGCCGGGAGAGACCCAGTACTTC. The chain links TRBV12-3 or TRBV12-4 to TRBJ2-5; D might be TRBD1 (5 bases). V gave up 5 bases and J gave up 4 bases, with 11 bases separating them. There are 13 residues in the CDR3.

V usage is TRBV19 and J usage is TRBJ2-7; the D gene is possibly TRBD1 (5 bases). V was clipped by 5 bases and J by 4 bases, with 12 bases between them. Germline CDR1 is LNHDA and CDR2 is SQIVND (reference sequence). The CDR3 has 13 residues. The CDR3 region has the DNA TGTGCCAGTAGTGTGGGGCAGCCTTACGAGCAGTACTTC. Its protein is CASSVGQPYEQYF. The complete variable domain, with remaining parts taken from reference TRBV19 and TRBJ2-7, reads DGGITQSPKYLFRKEGQNVTLSCEQNLNHDAMYWYRQDPGQGLRLIYYSQIVNDFQKGDIAEGYSVSREKKESFPLTVTSAQKNPTAFYLCASSVGQPYEQYFGPGTRLTVT.

The rearrangement links TRBV7-9 to TRBJ2-1; 8 positions agree with TRBD2. The CDR3 extends over 15 amino acids. In germline, CDR1 is SEHNR, CDR2 FQNEAQ (reference sequence). J lost 4 bases, V lost 7 bases, and 9 bases had no gene match. CDR3 in amino acids: CASNMVAGPYNEQFF. For the CDR3, the DNA is TGTGCCAGCAACATGGTAGCGGGGCCTTACAATGAGCAGTTCTTC.

This clone appeared a single time. The chain combines TRBV19 with TRBJ2-3; 7 positions match TRBD2. The J segment lost 2 bases and the V segment lost 2 bases, leaving 4 bases of the junction unmatched. The CDR3 sequence is 15 residues long. CDR1 is LNHDA and CDR2 is SQIVND in the germline V gene (reference sequence). The CDR3 sequence: CASSISGGITDTQYF. In DNA, the CDR3 is TGTGCCAGTAGTATATCGGGGGGTATCACAGATACGCAGTATTTT.

The genes are TRBV18 and TRBJ2-7; 7 bases match TRBD2. CDR1 KGHSH and CDR2 LQKENI come from the germline V gene. The V and J ends lost 2 bases and 6 bases, in that order; junction bases with no gene match: 4. The CDR3 runs 13 residues. As DNA, the CDR3 is TGTGCCAGCTCACCAGCGGGAGTAAGCGAGCAGTACTTC. Translating gives CASSPAGVSEQYF.

CDR3 amino acids: CASSLGENAYNEQFF. Here the CDR3 DNA reads TGTGCCAGCAGCTTAGGGGAGAACGCGTACAATGAGCAGTTCTTC. This chain joins TRBV11-3 and TRBJ2-1; TRBD2 is a possible D gene (5 bases). This CDR3 is built from 15 residues. Trimming stripped 1 base from V and 4 bases from J, with 11 bases between. Germline loops: CDR1 SGHNT, CDR2 YENEEA.

The rearrangement links TRBV19 to TRBJ1-3, with 9 bases matching TRBD1. The ends lost 6 bases at V and 2 bases at J; junction bases unmatched: 5. Germline assignment: CDR1 LNHDA and CDR2 SQIVND (reference sequence). This CDR3 has 15 residues. This chain's CDR3 is CASRMGDRAGNTIYF. The CDR3 coding sequence is TGTGCCAGTAGGATGGGGGACAGGGCTGGAAACACCATATATTTT.

As for this clone: Other nucleotide sequences from this sample produce the same CDR3. The V and J genes are TRBV19 and TRBJ2-2; TRBD2 matches at 7 bases. This CDR3 spans 14 amino acids. V was pared by 1 base and J by 6 bases, with 2 bases of the junction left unmatched. Germline loops: CDR1 LNHDA, CDR2 SQIVND (reference sequence). CDR3 coding DNA: TGTGCCAGTAGTATAGGGGCGGGAGCCGGGGAGCTGTTTTTT. It encodes CASSIGAGAGELFF.